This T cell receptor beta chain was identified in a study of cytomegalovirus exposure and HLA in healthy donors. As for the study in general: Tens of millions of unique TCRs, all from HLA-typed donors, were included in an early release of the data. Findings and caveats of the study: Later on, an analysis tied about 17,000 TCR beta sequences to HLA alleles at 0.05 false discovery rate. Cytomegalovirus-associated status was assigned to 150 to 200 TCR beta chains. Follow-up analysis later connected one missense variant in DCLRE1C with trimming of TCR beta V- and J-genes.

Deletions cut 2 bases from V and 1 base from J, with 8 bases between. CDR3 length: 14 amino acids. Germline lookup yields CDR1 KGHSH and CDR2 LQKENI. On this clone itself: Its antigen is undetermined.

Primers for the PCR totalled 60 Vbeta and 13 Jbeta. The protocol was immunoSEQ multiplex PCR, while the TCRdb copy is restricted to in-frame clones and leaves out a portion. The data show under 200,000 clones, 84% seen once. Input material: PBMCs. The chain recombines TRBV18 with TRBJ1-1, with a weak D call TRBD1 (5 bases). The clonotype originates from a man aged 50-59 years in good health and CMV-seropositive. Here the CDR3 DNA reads TGTGCCAGCTCACCAAACGGGGGGAACACTGAAGCTTTCTTT. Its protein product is CASSPNGGNTEAFF.